The subject of this entry is one T cell receptor beta chain. What it binds is not known. These data belong to a study of T cell repertoires in cytomegalovirus infection. Whole-study context: Recently described HLA-C-restricted plus well-studied HLA-B-restricted CMV epitopes were used. Signatures in public TCR beta sequences pointed to both CMV infection and matching HLA type. Study findings and constraints: Public TCR beta family frequency separated CMV-and-HLA carriers, including in an independent cohort. Clonotypes of TCR beta that were HLA-C-restricted and CMV-specific dominated the ex vivo response.

In germline, CDR1 is MGHDK, CDR2 SYGVNS. The CDR3 length is 12 residues. Between the trimmed V and J ends, which lost 2 bases and 9 bases, there was a span of 5 bases. TCRdb re-analysed the reads in MiXCR, keeping a single row per CDR3 protein. The sample consists of about 920,000 distinct CDR3 sequences, around 29% of them appearing once. The J gene is TRBJ1-6, the V gene TRBV25-1; D is ambiguous. The starting material was cultured CD8+ T cells from PBMCs, obtained from culture after CMV antigen stimulation. The sequence came from a human donor in good health (CMV status not recorded). Some clones in this sample may be carry-over from other donors' samples. The CDR3 here is CASSEEGSPLHF. CDR3 nucleotides: TGTGCCAGCAGTGAAGAGGGTTCACCCCTCCACTTT.